A single sample gave rise to the 10 T cell receptor beta chains below, sequenced in a study of CD8 T cells in Susac syndrome. Reverse transcription used roughly 0.45 to 1 ug RNA and random hexamers. MiXCR, run by TCRdb on the immunoSEQ multiplex PCR reads, gives a single entry per CDR3 protein. The data contain around 270,000 distinct CDR3 sequences, 65% to 90% of them seen just once; the ten biggest clones take up 0.21%. Sample: CD8+ T cells from PBMCs. These receptors were obtained from a human donor with multiple sclerosis.

This clonotype was recorded a few times. The chain couples TRBV12-3 or TRBV12-4 to TRBJ2-1; the match to TRBD2 covers 7 bases. V was clipped by 5 bases and J by 2 bases; unmatched bases: 9. This CDR3 is built from 16 residues. In DNA, the CDR3 is TGTGCCAGCAGTCAAAAACGGGAGGCCACCTACAATGAGCAGTTCTTC. This sequence encodes CASSQKREATYNEQFF.

The count of this clonotype is one. The chain carries TRBV29-1 and TRBJ1-2; no clear D. This CDR3 contains 14 residues. CDR1 is SQVTM and CDR2 is ANQGSEA in the germline V gene. The V gene lost 2 bases and the J gene lost 6 bases, with 16 bases spanning the gap. CDR3 nucleotide sequence: TGCAGCGTTGAAATGCGCGGGGTTCAGAATGGCTACACCTTC. This gives the protein CSVEMRGVQNGYTF. The full variable domain, with the rest looked up from reference TRBV29-1 and TRBJ1-2, is SAVISQKPSRDICQRGTSLTIQCQVDSQVTMMFWYRQQPGQSLTLIATANQGSEATYESGFVIDKFPISRPNLTFSTLTVSNMSPEDSSIYLCSVEMRGVQNGYTFGSGTRLTVV.

This rearrangement joins TRBV5-1 to TRBJ2-5, with a weak D call TRBD1 (5 bases). V was clipped by 3 bases and J by 2 bases, with 14 bases between them. The germline CDR1 and CDR2 sequences are SGHRS and YFSETQ. CDR3 length: 15 amino acids. CDR3 DNA: TGCGCCAGCAGCTCTCCCCCGAACAGGCAAGAGACCCAGTACTTC. Translated: CASSSPPNRQETQYF.

This sequence joins TRBV30 and TRBJ1-4; the D gene is possibly TRBD1 (5 bases). The CDR3 is made up of 12 amino acids. Germline lookup yields CDR1 GTSNPN and CDR2 SVGIG (reference sequence). V was pared by 5 bases and J by 8 bases, with 12 bases between. As DNA, the CDR3 is TGTGCCTGGGGGGGACTGGCGGAAAAACTGTTTTTT. This encodes CAWGGLAEKLFF.

This clonotype turned up a few times. V is TRBV6-1 and J is TRBJ2-2, with D uncertain. The V end was cut by 7 bases, the J end by 4 bases, with 13 bases between. Germline V gives CDR1 MNHNS, CDR2 SASEGT. The CDR3 extends over 14 amino acids. CDR3 DNA sequence: TGTGCCAGCACGGCAGGCCCGTTCACCGGGGAGCTGTTTTTT. Translated, it gives CASTAGPFTGELFF.

The chain uses TRBV7-9 and TRBJ1-5; D remains unclear. V shed 4 bases and J shed 7 bases, with 8 bases lying between them. CDR1 is SEHNR and CDR2 is FQNEAQ in the germline V gene (reference sequence). There are 12 residues in the CDR3. CDR3 protein: CASSSWEQPQHF. CDR3 nucleotide sequence: TGTGCCAGCAGCTCTTGGGAGCAGCCCCAGCATTTT.

The CDR3 DNA is TGTGCCAGCAGCTTCGGGGGAACGGTCGGGGAGCTGTTTTTT. It yields the protein CASSFGGTVGELFF. The chain joins TRBV7-8 to TRBJ2-2; a possible D gene is TRBD2 (6 bases). The CDR3 sequence is 14 residues long. The germline gives CDR1 SGHVS, CDR2 FQNEAQ. V lost 3 bases, J lost 7 bases, and 12 bases lay in between.

This chain connects TRBV5-6 to TRBJ1-1; 7 nucleotides align to TRBD1. After removal of 8 bases from V and 4 bases from J, the junction contained 8 bases not matched to a gene. CDR3 size: 13 residues. Per the germline V gene, CDR1 is SGHDT and CDR2 is YYEEEE. CDR3 nucleotides: TGTGCCAGTTACACGACAGGGATCACTGAAGCTTTCTTT. It translates to CASYTTGITEAFF.

The chain couples TRBV7-9 to TRBJ1-2, with D possibly being TRBD1 (5 bases). V lost 0 bases to trimming and J lost 8 bases, with 13 bases between them. Germline V CDR1 and CDR2: SEHNR, FQNEAQ (reference sequence). This CDR3 is 14 amino acids long. CDR3 protein: CASSLAFGAEGYTF. The CDR3 DNA sequence: TGTGCCAGCAGCTTAGCGTTTGGGGCCGAGGGCTACACCTTC.

V and J are TRBV7-9 and TRBJ2-2, with a tentative D call TRBD2 (5 bases). V lost 4 bases, J lost 6 bases, and 15 bases lay in between. CDR1 and CDR2 from the germline V gene are SEHNR and FQNEAQ (reference sequence). This CDR3 has 15 residues. In nucleotides, the CDR3 is TGTGCCAGCAGCTCGAGGGAGAAGGCCGCCGGGGAGCTGTTTTTT. It specifies CASSSREKAAGELFF. The complete variable domain, with remaining parts taken from reference TRBV7-9 and TRBJ2-2, reads DTGVSQNPRHKITKRGQNVTFRCDPISEHNRLYWYRQTLGQGPEFLTYFQNEAQLEKSRLLSDRFSAERPKGSFSTLEIQRTEQGDSAMYLCASSSREKAAGELFFGEGSRLTVL.